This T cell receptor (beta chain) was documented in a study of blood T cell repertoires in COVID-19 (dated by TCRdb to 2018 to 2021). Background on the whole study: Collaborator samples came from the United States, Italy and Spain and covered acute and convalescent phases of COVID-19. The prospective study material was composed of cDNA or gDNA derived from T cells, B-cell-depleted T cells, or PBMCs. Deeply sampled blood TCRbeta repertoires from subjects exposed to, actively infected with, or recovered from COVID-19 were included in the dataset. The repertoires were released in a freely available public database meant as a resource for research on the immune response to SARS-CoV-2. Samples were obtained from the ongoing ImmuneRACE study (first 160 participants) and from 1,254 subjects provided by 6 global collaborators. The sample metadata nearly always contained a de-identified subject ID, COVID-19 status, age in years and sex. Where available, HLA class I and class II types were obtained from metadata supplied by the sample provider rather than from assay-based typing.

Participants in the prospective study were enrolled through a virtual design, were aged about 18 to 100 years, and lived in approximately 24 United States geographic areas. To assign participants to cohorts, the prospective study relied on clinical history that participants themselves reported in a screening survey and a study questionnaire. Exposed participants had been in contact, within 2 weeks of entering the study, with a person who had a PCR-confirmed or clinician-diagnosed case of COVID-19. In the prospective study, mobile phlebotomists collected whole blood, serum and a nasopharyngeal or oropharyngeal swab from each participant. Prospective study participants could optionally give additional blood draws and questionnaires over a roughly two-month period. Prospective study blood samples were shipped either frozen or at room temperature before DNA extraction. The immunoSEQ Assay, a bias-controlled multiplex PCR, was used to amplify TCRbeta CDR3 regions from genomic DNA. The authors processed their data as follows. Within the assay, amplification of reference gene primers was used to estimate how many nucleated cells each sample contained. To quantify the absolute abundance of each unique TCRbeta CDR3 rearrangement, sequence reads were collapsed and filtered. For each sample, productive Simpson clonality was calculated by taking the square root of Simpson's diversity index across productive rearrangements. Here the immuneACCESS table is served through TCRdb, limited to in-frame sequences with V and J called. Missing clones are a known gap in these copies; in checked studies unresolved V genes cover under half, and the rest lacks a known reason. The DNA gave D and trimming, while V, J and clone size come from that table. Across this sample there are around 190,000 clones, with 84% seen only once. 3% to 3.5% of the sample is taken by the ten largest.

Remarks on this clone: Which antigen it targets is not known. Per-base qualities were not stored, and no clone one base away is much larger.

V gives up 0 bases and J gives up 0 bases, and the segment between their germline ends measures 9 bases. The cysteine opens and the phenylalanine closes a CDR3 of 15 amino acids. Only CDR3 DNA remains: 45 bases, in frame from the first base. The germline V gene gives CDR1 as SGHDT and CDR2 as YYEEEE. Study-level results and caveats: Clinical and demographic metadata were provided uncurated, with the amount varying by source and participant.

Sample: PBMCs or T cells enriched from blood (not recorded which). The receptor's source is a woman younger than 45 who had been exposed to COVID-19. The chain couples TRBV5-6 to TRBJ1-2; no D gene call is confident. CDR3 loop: CASSLGLIANYGYTF. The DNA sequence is TGTGCCAGCAGCTTGGGACTCATAGCTAACTATGGCTACACCTTC.